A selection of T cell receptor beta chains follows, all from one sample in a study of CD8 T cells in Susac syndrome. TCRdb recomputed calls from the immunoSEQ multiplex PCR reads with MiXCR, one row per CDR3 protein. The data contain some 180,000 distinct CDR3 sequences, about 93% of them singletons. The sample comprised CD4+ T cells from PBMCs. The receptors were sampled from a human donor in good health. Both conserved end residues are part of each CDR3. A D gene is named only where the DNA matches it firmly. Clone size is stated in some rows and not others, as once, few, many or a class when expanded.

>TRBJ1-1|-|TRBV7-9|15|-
TGTGCCAGCAGCTCCTGGGGGGGAAGGAACACTGAAGCTTTCTTT
CASSSWGGRNTEAFF
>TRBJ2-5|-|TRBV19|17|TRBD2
TGTGCCAGTAGTCGCGGGACGCCGGGGGGTCTACAAGAGACCCAGTACTTC
CASSRGTPGGLQETQYF
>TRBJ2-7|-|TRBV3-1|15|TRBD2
TGTGCCAGCAGCCACAGCGGGACCTCTGCCTACGAGCAGTACTTC
CASSHSGTSAYEQYF
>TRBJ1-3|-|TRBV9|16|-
TGTGCCAGCAGCTTCTCAAACAGACTCTCTGGAAACACCATATATTTT
CASSFSNRLSGNTIYF
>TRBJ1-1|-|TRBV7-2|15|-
TGTGCCAGCAGCTTAGCCATGACAGCCAACACTGAAGCTTTCTTT
CASSLAMTANTEAFF
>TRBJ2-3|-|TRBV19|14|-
TGTGCCAGTAATAGCGGCGGATTCACAGATACGCAGTATTTT
CASNSGGFTDTQYF
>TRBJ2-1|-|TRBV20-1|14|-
TGCAGTGCTAGACTGGGGTTCGCCTACAATGAGCAGTTCTTC
CSARLGFAYNEQFF
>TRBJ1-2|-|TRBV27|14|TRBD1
TGTGCCAGCAGTGTAACAGGGGGAACCTATGGCTACACCTTC
CASSVTGGTYGYTF
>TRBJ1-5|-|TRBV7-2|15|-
TGTGCCAGCAGCCCGGGGCTATATAGCAATCAGCCCCAGCATTTT
CASSPGLYSNQPQHF
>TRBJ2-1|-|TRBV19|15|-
TGTGCCAGTATGTTGTCAGGGAAGGGTTACAATGAGCAGTTCTTC
CASMLSGKGYNEQFF
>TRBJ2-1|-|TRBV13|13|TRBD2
TGTGCCAGCAGCCTTATAGCGGGGGGAGAGCAGTTCTTC
CASSLIAGGEQFF
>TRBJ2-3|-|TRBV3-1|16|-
TGTGCCAGCAGCCAAGGGAGGCGGGGTAGCACAGATACGCAGTATTTT
CASSQGRRGSTDTQYF
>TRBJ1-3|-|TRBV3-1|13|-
TGTGCCAGCAGACGGACCTCTGGAAACACCATATATTTT
CASRRTSGNTIYF
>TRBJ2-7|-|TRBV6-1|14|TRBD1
TGTGCCAGCAGCCTGGGGGGACAGGCCTACGAGCAGTACTTC
CASSLGGQAYEQYF
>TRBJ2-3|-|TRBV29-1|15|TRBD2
TGCAGCGTTGAAAATTCGCGGGGGGGCACAGATACGCAGTATTTT
CSVENSRGGTDTQYF
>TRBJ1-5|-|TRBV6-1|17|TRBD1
TGTGCCAGCAGCCCCGGGACAGGGTCTGGGAAGGATCAGCCCCAGCATTTT
CASSPGTGSGKDQPQHF
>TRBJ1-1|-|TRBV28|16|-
TGTGCCAGCAGTTTCACCTTCGTGGGGACGGACACTGAAGCTTTCTTT
CASSFTFVGTDTEAFF
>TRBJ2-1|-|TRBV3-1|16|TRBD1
TGTGCCAGCAGCCCCGGGACAGGGGGTTTCTACAATGAGCAGTTCTTC
CASSPGTGGFYNEQFF
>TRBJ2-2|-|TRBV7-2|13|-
TGTGCCAGCAGCTCGAGACAGGCCGGGGAGCTGTTTTTT
CASSSRQAGELFF
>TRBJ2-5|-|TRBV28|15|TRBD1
TGTGCCAGCAGTTCCTTGGGACAGGGTCAAGAGACCCAGTACTTC
CASSSLGQGQETQYF
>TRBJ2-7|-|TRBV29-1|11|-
TGCAGCGTTGAAGAGATAGGGAAGCAGTACTTC
CSVEEIGKQYF
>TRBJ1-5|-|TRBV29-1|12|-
TGCAGCGTTGGGGGGGGCAATCAGCCCCAGCATTTT
CSVGGGNQPQHF
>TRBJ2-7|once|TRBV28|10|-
TGTGCCAGCGGGGAGTACGAGCAGTACTTC
CASGEYEQYF
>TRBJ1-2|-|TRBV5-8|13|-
TGTGCCAGCAGCAAGGACACCGTCTTGGGCTACACCTTC
CASSKDTVLGYTF
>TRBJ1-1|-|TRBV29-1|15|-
TGCAGCGTTGTGTTAGGGGGTAAGGTGAACACTGAAGCTTTCTTT
CSVVLGGKVNTEAFF
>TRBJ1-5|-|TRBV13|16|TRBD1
TGTGCCAGCAGCTTACGACAGGGGTGGAACAATCAGCCCCAGCATTTT
CASSLRQGWNNQPQHF
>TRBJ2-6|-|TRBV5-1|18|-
TGCGCCAGCAGCTTGACCTTCTCCCGAACCTCGGGGGCCAACGTCCTGACTTTC
CASSLTFSRTSGANVLTF
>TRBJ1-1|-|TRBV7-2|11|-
TGTGCCATCAGGATGAACACTGAAGCTTTCTTT
CAIRMNTEAFF
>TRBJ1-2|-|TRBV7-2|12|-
TGTGCCAGCAGCTTAGCGCCCCCCGGCTACACCTTC
CASSLAPPGYTF
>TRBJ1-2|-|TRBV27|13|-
TGTGCCAGCACCATTAGGGGTGGGGATGGCTACACCTTC
CASTIRGGDGYTF
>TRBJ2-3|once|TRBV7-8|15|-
TGTGCCAGCAAAAGTCAGGGACTGGGCACAGATACGCAGTATTTT
CASKSQGLGTDTQYF
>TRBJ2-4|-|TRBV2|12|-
TGTGCCAGCAGTGCGGGCGGCAGTATTCAGTACTTC
CASSAGGSIQYF
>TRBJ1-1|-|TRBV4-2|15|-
TGTGCCAGCAGCCAAGTGGCACAGTTTAACACTGAAGCTTTCTTT
CASSQVAQFNTEAFF
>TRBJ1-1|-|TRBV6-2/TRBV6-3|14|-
TGTGCCAGCATCTTTACGTCAGGGAGCACTGAAGCTTTCTTT
CASIFTSGSTEAFF
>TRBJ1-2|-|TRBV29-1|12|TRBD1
TGCAGCGTTGCGACAGGGGGCGAGTCTCGCACCTTC
CSVATGGESRTF
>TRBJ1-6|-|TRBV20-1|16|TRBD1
TGCAGTGCTAGAGATAGGACAGGGCGGACGGATTCACCCCTCCACTTT
CSARDRTGRTDSPLHF
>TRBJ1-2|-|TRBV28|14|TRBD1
TGTGCCAGCAGTTTCGGACAGGGCCTCTATGGCTACACCTTC
CASSFGQGLYGYTF
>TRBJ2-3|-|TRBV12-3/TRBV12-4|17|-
TGTGCCAGCACCCCACGAGGGGTACGCGCTAGCACAGATACGCAGTATTTT
CASTPRGVRASTDTQYF
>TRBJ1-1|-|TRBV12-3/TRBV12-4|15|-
TGTGCCAGCAGTCCCGGGATAGGGCTGAACACTGAAGCTTTCTTT
CASSPGIGLNTEAFF
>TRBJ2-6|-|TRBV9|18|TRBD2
TGTGCCAGCAGCACCAGCAGCGGGACCGTCTCTGGGGCCAACGTCCTGACTTTC
CASSTSSGTVSGANVLTF
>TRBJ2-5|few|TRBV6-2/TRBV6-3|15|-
TGTGCCAGCAGTAGGGGAACTACGTACCAAGAGACCCAGTACTTC
CASSRGTTYQETQYF
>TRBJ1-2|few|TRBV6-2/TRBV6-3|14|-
TGTGCCAGCAGTTACTCGGGGCTGTCGGATGGCTACACCTTC
CASSYSGLSDGYTF
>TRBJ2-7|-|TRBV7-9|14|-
TGTGCCAGCAGCTCATGGACTCCTGCCTACGAGCAGTACTTC
CASSSWTPAYEQYF
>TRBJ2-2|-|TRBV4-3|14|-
TGCGCCAGCAGCCAAGAGAGGATCCATGGGGAGCTGTTTTTT
CASSQERIHGELFF
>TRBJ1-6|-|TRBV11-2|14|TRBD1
TGTGCCAGCAGCTTGACAGGGGCAAATTCACCCCTCCACTTT
CASSLTGANSPLHF
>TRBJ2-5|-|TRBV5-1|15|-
TGCGCCAGCAGCCCCTCTGTCGGGGTAGAAGAGACCCAGTACTTC
CASSPSVGVEETQYF
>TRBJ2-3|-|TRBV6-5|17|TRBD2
TGTGCCAGCAGTTCGTCCCGACTAGCGGGGGATACAGATACGCAGTATTTT
CASSSSRLAGDTDTQYF
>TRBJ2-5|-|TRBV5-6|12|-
TGTGCCAGCAGCTGGGCCCAAGAGACCCAGTACTTC
CASSWAQETQYF
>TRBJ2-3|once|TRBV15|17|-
TGTGCCACCAGCAGTCCCACCGGAGCCGGGGGGCGGGATACGCAGTATTTT
CATSSPTGAGGRDTQYF
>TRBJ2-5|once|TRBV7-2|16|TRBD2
TGTGCCAGCAGCTTATCAACCTCGGGGGGGGCTGGGACCCAGTACTTC
CASSLSTSGGAGTQYF
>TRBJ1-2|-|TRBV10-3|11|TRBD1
TGTGCCCCGACAGGGGCTTATGGCTACACCTTC
CAPTGAYGYTF
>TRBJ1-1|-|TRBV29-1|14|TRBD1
TGCAGCGCGCTACAGGGGACTATGAACACTGAAGCTTTCTTT
CSALQGTMNTEAFF